The 13 T cell receptor beta chains below were found in one sample sequenced in a study. TCRdb reprocessed the 5' RACE reads with MiXCR, giving one entry per CDR3 protein. The table shows roughly 40,000 distinct CDR3 sequences, with 25% to 35% occurring only once. The sequenced material came from memory CD4+ T cells sorted from a lymph node. Subset given: memory CD4+ T cells, CD4+CD45RO+CD25-. The receptors originated from a female donor with breast cancer.

The chain recombines TRBV2 with TRBJ1-1, with D maybe TRBD1 (6 bases). CDR1 SNHLY and CDR2 FYNNEI come from the germline V gene. The CDR3 loop spans 13 amino acids. Trimming took off 7 bases at V and 3 bases at J, with 12 bases between the two ends. The CDR3 here is CASITGLYTEAFF. In DNA, the CDR3 is TGTGCCAGCATCACAGGGCTTTACACTGAAGCTTTCTTT.

This clonotype was seen more than once but under ten times. The chain combines TRBV2 with TRBJ2-1; no firm D call. CDR1 is SNHLY and CDR2 is FYNNEI in the germline V gene. V was trimmed by 4 bases and J by 7 bases, leaving 5 bases between them. This CDR3 is built from 11 residues. The CDR3 nucleotides are TGTGCCAGCAGTGGGGGAAATGAGCAGTTCTTC. Its protein product is CASSGGNEQFF.

In its sample, this clonotype was seen many times. The rearrangement uses TRBV4-1 and TRBJ1-6; D gene uncertain. V was trimmed by 3 bases and J by 10 bases, leaving 7 bases between them. CDR1 is MGHRA, CDR2 YSYEKL, per germline. This CDR3 is built from 12 residues. CDR3 coding DNA: TGCGCCAGCAGCCACCGGAACTCACCCCTCCACTTT. Translated: CASSHRNSPLHF.

There are a few counts of this clonotype. This may stem from a read error, because a much larger clone lies one nucleotide away. The chain carries TRBV12-3 or TRBV12-4 and TRBJ1-1; tentative D call: TRBD1 (5 bases). This CDR3 spans 13 amino acids. CDR3 amino acids: CASSLGENTEAFF. The DNA for the CDR3 is TGTGCCAGCAGCTTAGGGGAGAACACTGAAGCTTTCTTT.

This clonotype was picked up many times. DNA for the CDR3: TGTGCCAGCAGCCGATTCGGGAACACTGAAGCTTTCTTT. Translated, it gives CASSRFGNTEAFF. The chain combines TRBV7-9 with TRBJ1-1; D unresolved. CDR3 length: 13 residues. From germline, CDR1 is SEHNR and CDR2 FQNEAQ (reference sequence). The V gene lost 5 bases and the J gene lost 1 base, with 8 bases spanning the gap.

The chain couples TRBV3-1 to TRBJ1-1, with D maybe TRBD1 (6 bases). The ends were cut back, 4 bases at V and 5 bases at J, with 20 bases in the middle. Germline CDR1 LGHDT, CDR2 YNNKEL (reference sequence). The CDR3 contains 16 residues. This chain's CDR3 is CASSPRQVGALTEAFF. DNA of the CDR3: TGTGCCAGCAGCCCCCGACAGGTGGGGGCATTAACTGAAGCTTTCTTT. The full variable domain, with the rest looked up from reference TRBV3-1 and TRBJ1-1, is DTAVSQTPKYLVTQMGNDKSIKCEQNLGHDTMYWYKQDSKKFLKIMFSYNNKELIINETVPNRFSPKSPDKAHLNLHINSLELGDSAVYFCASSPRQVGALTEAFFGQGTRLTVV.

This clonotype came up a few times. V is TRBV20-1 and J is TRBJ2-1; 10 bases are a match to TRBD2. CDR3 length equals 14 residues. Germline V gene data show CDR1 as DFQATT and CDR2 as SNEGSKA (reference sequence). The J segment lost 7 bases and the V segment lost 5 bases, leaving 8 bases of the junction unmatched. The CDR3, as DNA: TGCAGTGCTGACCTAGCGGGGGTCTCGAATGAGCAGTTCTTC. Protein sequence: CSADLAGVSNEQFF.

This chain links TRBV20-1 with TRBJ1-5; 10 bases fit TRBD1. The CDR3 contains 12 residues. CDR1 is DFQATT, CDR2 SNEGSKA, per germline (reference sequence). V lost 6 bases, J lost 7 bases, and 3 bases stayed unmatched. The CDR3 sequence is CSAGQGDQPQHF. CDR3 sequence (DNA): TGCAGTGCCGGACAGGGGGACCAGCCCCAGCATTTT.

This rearrangement joins TRBV28 to TRBJ1-5; D remains unclear. Germline V gene data show CDR1 as MDHEN and CDR2 as SYDVKM. Trimming pared 4 bases from V and 11 bases from J, leaving 21 bases between. The CDR3 contains 15 residues. In DNA form, the CDR3 reads TGTGCCAGCAGTTCCGGGCGGGTTGTTGAGTTCGCCCAGCATTTT. This codes for CASSSGRVVEFAQHF.

This clonotype was picked up a small number of times. The V call is TRBV5-6, the J call TRBJ1-5; perhaps TRBD1 as D (5 bases). V was trimmed by 2 bases and J by 3 bases, leaving 9 bases between them. Germline assignment: CDR1 SGHDT and CDR2 YYEEEE. The CDR3 is 14 amino acids. This chain's CDR3 is CASSFGGDNQPQHF. DNA for the CDR3: TGTGCCAGCAGCTTCGGGGGGGACAATCAGCCCCAGCATTTT. The entire variable domain, with the rest obtained from reference TRBV5-6 and TRBJ1-5, is as follows: DAGVTQSPTHLIKTRGQQVTLRCSPKSGHDTVSWYQQALGQGPQFIFQYYEEEERQRGNFPDRFSGHQFPNYSSELNVNALLLGDSALYLCASSFGGDNQPQHFGDGTRLSIL.

The chain combines TRBV5-1 with TRBJ1-1; D is ambiguous. Germline V gene data show CDR1 as SGHRS and CDR2 as YFSETQ. Trimming took off 4 bases at V and 2 bases at J, with 9 bases between the two ends. The CDR3 runs to 13 residues. The CDR3 DNA reads TGCGCCAGCAGCGCGCAGGTTAACACTGAAGCTTTCTTT. The encoded protein is CASSAQVNTEAFF.

This clonotype was observed a handful of times. The genes are TRBV27 and TRBJ1-5; the D is unclear. V lost 2 bases to trimming and J lost 2 bases, with 7 bases between them. The CDR3 runs to 14 residues. Germline assignment: CDR1 MNHEY and CDR2 SMNVEV (reference sequence). This CDR3 is CASSLQWGNQPQHF. CDR3 DNA sequence: TGTGCCAGCAGTTTACAATGGGGCAATCAGCCCCAGCATTTT.

The CDR3 DNA reads as TGTGCCAGCAGTGGACAACAGGGGACCGGCACTGAAGCTTTCTTT. Its translation: CASSGQQGTGTEAFF. The chain uses TRBV25-1 and TRBJ1-1; 7 bases map to TRBD1. Trimming cost V 4 bases and J 4 bases; bases outside gene matches: 9. Per germline, CDR1 MGHDK and CDR2 SYGVNS. The CDR3 length is 15 residues.